The TCR beta chain described here comes from a study of T cell responses to AZD1222 COVID-19 vaccine. Measured with immunoSEQ multiplex PCR; TCRdb has only the in-frame clones, and not every one. The top ten hold roughly 9.2% of the sample, which has about 190,000 clones, around 93% seen once. CDR1 SGHAT and CDR2 FQNNGV come from the germline V gene. The CDR3 runs 15 residues. With 4 bases removed from V and 5 bases from J, the gap between germline ends came to 17 bases. The TCR originated in an adult in good health. The chain joins TRBV11-2 to TRBJ2-5; maybe TRBD1 (6 bases). The sequenced sample was peripheral blood, obtained on day 0 of AZD1222 vaccination. The CDR3 region is CASSSNHDRRETQYF. The CDR3 DNA reads TGTGCCAGCAGCTCCAACCACGACAGGAGGGAGACCCAGTACTTC.